Each of the 27 T cell receptor beta chains below was sequenced from the same sample in a study of T cell responses to AZD1222 COVID-19 vaccine. Data came from immunoSEQ multiplex PCR; TCRdb stores just in-frame clones and leaves some out. The table records around 72,000 clones, around nine tenths of them present only once. This material consisted of peripheral blood, taken on day 0 of AZD1222 vaccination. The receptors shown here come from an adult in good health.

The V and J genes are TRBV7-8 and TRBJ1-5; D gene unclear. V was cut by 0 bases and J by 5 bases, with 14 bases left in between. The CDR3 extends over 16 amino acids. From germline, CDR1 is SGHVS and CDR2 FQNEAQ. Written as DNA, the CDR3 is TGTGCCAGCAGCTTAGCGCTGGGCAGCTCCTATCAGCCCCAGCATTTT. Protein product: CASSLALGSSYQPQHF. The full variable domain, in which reference TRBV7-8 and TRBJ1-5 provide the parts outside the CDR3, is GAGVSQSPRYKVAKRGQDVALRCDPISGHVSLFWYQQALGQGPEFLTYFQNEAQLDKSGLPSDRFFAERPEGSVSTLKIQRTQQEDSAVYLCASSLALGSSYQPQHFGDGTRLSIL.

This chain joins TRBV4-2 and TRBJ2-2, with unresolved D. This CDR3 has 15 residues. V was pared by 2 bases and J by 2 bases, with 9 bases between. The germline CDR1 and CDR2 sequences are LGHNA and YNFKEQ. The CDR3: CASSQSDGNTGELFF. CDR3 DNA sequence: TGTGCCAGCAGCCAATCGGACGGAAACACCGGGGAGCTGTTTTTT.

V is TRBV30 and J is TRBJ2-1; 9 bases align to TRBD1. Germline lookup yields CDR1 GTSNPN and CDR2 SVGIG (reference sequence). The trim removed 6 bases at V and 0 bases at J, leaving 3 bases unmatched. CDR3 size: 14 residues. The CDR3 DNA sequence: TGTGCCTGCGGACAGGGGAACTCCTACAATGAGCAGTTCTTC. This encodes CACGQGNSYNEQFF. Full variable domain (rest looked up from reference TRBV30 and TRBJ2-1): SQTIHQWPATLVQPVGSPLSLECTVEGTSNPNLYWYRQAAGRGLQLLFYSVGIGQISSEVPQNLSASRPQDRQFILSSKKLLLSDSGFYLCACGQGNSYNEQFFGPGTRLTVL.

The rearrangement uses TRBV28 and TRBJ1-1; TRBD1 matches at 9 bases. Trimming cost V 6 bases and J 1 base; bases outside gene matches: 15. The CDR3 spans 18 residues. CDR1 and CDR2 from the germline V gene are MDHEN and SYDVKM. The CDR3 DNA reads TGTGCCAGCAGAACAAGGGGACAGGGAAGTCTGGCGAACACTGAAGCTTTCTTT. Translated, it gives CASRTRGQGSLANTEAFF.

The chain has TRBV19 and TRBJ1-1; a possible D gene is TRBD1 (5 bases). Germline CDR1 and CDR2: LNHDA and SQIVND (reference sequence). The CDR3 is made up of 14 amino acids. V gave up 2 bases and J gave up 5 bases, with 12 bases separating them. This CDR3 is CASSIQGPGTEAFF. The CDR3 nucleotides are TGTGCCAGTAGTATACAGGGACCCGGGACTGAAGCTTTCTTT.

The chain couples TRBV6-1 to TRBJ1-1; weak D call: TRBD1 (5 bases). Germline lookup yields CDR1 MNHNS and CDR2 SASEGT. This CDR3 comprises 16 residues. Trimming took off 3 bases at V and 0 bases at J, with 14 bases between the two ends. CDR3 residues: CASSDPLGRLNTEAFF. CDR3 sequence (DNA): TGTGCCAGCAGTGACCCCCTGGGACGGTTGAACACTGAAGCTTTCTTT.

V is TRBV12-3 or TRBV12-4 and J is TRBJ1-3; 7 positions match TRBD1. The CDR3 totals 13 residues. V lost 6 bases to trimming and J lost 7 bases; unmatched junction nucleotides: 6. CDR3 coding DNA: TGTGCCAGCAGAATACAGGGGACGAACACCATATATTTT. It encodes CASRIQGTNTIYF.

Written as DNA, the CDR3 is TGTGCCAGCAGTTACGCTAGCGGGGGGCCCCTTTACAATGAGCAGTTCTTC. Residues: CASSYASGGPLYNEQFF. This rearrangement joins TRBV6-2 or TRBV6-3 to TRBJ2-1; TRBD2 matches 11 bases. J was trimmed by 4 bases and V by 2 bases; bases with no gene match: 7. The germline CDR1 and CDR2 sequences are MNHEY and SVGEGT. The CDR3 sequence is 17 residues long.

The V and J genes are TRBV24-1 and TRBJ1-5; D not certain. The V gene's germline CDR1 is KGHDR and CDR2 SFDVKD. V lost 1 base, J lost 0 bases, and 9 bases lay in between. This CDR3 contains 16 residues. The CDR3 bases are TGTGCCACCAGTGATTTTGGTCCGTATAGCAATCAGCCCCAGCATTTT. Residues: CATSDFGPYSNQPQHF.

In DNA, the CDR3 is TGCGCCAGCAGCTTGAGTCTCAGGGCCGATGAAAAACTGTTTTTT. It codes for CASSLSLRADEKLFF. The V gene is TRBV5-1, the J gene TRBJ1-4; TRBD1 might be the D (5 bases). V was clipped by 1 base and J by 6 bases, with 13 bases between them. The CDR3 covers 15 residues. CDR1 is SGHRS, CDR2 YFSETQ, per germline. Looking up the rest from reference TRBV5-1 and TRBJ1-4 gives the full variable domain: KAGVTQTPRYLIKTRGQQVTLSCSPISGHRSVSWYQQTPGQGLQFLFEYFSETQRNKGNFPGRFSGRQFSNSRSEMNVSTLELGDSALYLCASSLSLRADEKLFFGSGTQLSVL.

The CDR3 region is CASSQDGKTGYTF. The CDR3 DNA reads TGTGCCAGCAGCCAAGATGGGAAAACTGGCTACACCTTC. The rearrangement links TRBV3-1 (or the pseudogene TRBV3-2) to TRBJ1-2; the D is unclear. The CDR3 is 13 residues long. CDR1 LGHDT and CDR2 YNNKEL come from the germline V gene (reference sequence). Trimming left V 0 bases short and J 7 bases short, with 9 bases between.

The rearrangement uses TRBV5-1 and TRBJ2-3; D is uncertain. V was shortened by 4 bases and J by 5 bases, with 14 bases between the two germline ends. CDR3 length: 14 amino acids. Germline-derived CDR1 and CDR2 are SGHRS and YFSETQ. The CDR3: CASSPFAGEDTQYF. The CDR3 bases are TGCGCCAGCAGCCCCTTCGCTGGGGAAGATACGCAGTATTTT. Filled out from reference TRBV5-1 and TRBJ2-3, the complete variable domain reads KAGVTQTPRYLIKTRGQQVTLSCSPISGHRSVSWYQQTPGQGLQFLFEYFSETQRNKGNFPGRFSGRQFSNSRSEMNVSTLELGDSALYLCASSPFAGEDTQYFGPGTRLTVL.

The genes are TRBV30 and TRBJ2-7; 7 bases are shared with TRBD2. Germline V gene sequence: CDR1 GTSNPN, CDR2 SVGIG (reference sequence). The trim removed 5 bases at V and 7 bases at J, leaving 8 bases unmatched. This CDR3 comprises 12 residues. The CDR3 here is CAWFGGRGEQYF. In DNA form, the CDR3 reads TGTGCCTGGTTCGGGGGGAGAGGGGAGCAGTACTTC.

The chain links TRBV5-1 to TRBJ1-2; no clear D gene. The CDR3 runs to 13 residues. CDR1 and CDR2 (germline): SGHRS, YFSETQ. Trimming removed 4 bases at V and 3 bases at J, with 10 bases between. As DNA, the CDR3 is TGCGCCAGCAGCCTGACTTCTGACTATGGCTACACCTTC. The encoded protein is CASSLTSDYGYTF. Drawing the rest from reference TRBV5-1 and TRBJ1-2, the complete variable domain is KAGVTQTPRYLIKTRGQQVTLSCSPISGHRSVSWYQQTPGQGLQFLFEYFSETQRNKGNFPGRFSGRQFSNSRSEMNVSTLELGDSALYLCASSLTSDYGYTFGSGTRLTVV.

The chain carries TRBV5-6 and TRBJ1-2; no clear D. V was clipped by 0 bases and J by 4 bases, with 13 bases between them. Germline lookup yields CDR1 SGHDT and CDR2 YYEEEE. The CDR3 extends over 15 amino acids. The CDR3 bases are TGTGCCAGCAGCTTGGTGGCAACTTTAAGCTATGGCTACACCTTC. This codes for CASSLVATLSYGYTF.

In its sample, this clone was seen once. CDR3 DNA sequence: TGTGCCAGCAGCTTGGCCCTGGGGGTGACTTTCTTT. It codes for CASSLALGVTFF. This chain uses TRBV5-8 with TRBJ1-1; D may be TRBD1 (5 bases). Germline loops: CDR1 SGHTS, CDR2 YDEGEE. There are 12 residues in the CDR3. V shed 0 bases and J shed 12 bases, with 12 bases lying between them.

The chain joins TRBV6-1 to TRBJ2-3; 8 bases map to TRBD2. Germline V gives CDR1 MNHNS, CDR2 SASEGT. The CDR3 consists of 14 residues. J lost 0 bases, V lost 6 bases, and 2 bases had no gene match. The CDR3 DNA reads as TGTGCCAGCAGCGGGGGGGCCAGCACAGATACGCAGTATTTT. Protein product: CASSGGASTDTQYF.

The chain employs TRBV5-5 and TRBJ1-2; D gene uncertain. This CDR3 comprises 15 residues. Germline V gene sequence: CDR1 SGHKS, CDR2 YYEKEE (reference sequence). Trimming pared 7 bases from V and 2 bases from J, leaving 18 bases between. This CDR3 reads CASRLNPGPNYGYTF. CDR3 coding DNA: TGTGCCAGCCGGTTGAACCCTGGGCCAAACTATGGCTACACCTTC.

The V gene is TRBV6-5, the J gene TRBJ1-5; 7 bases line up with TRBD1. CDR1 and CDR2 (germline): MNHEY, SVGAGI. Trimming at V came to 6 bases and at J to 0 bases, leaving 5 bases not matched to a gene. The CDR3 has 15 residues. The CDR3 DNA follows: TGTGCCAGCAGCTGGGGGACAGATAGCAATCAGCCCCAGCATTTT. Its protein product is CASSWGTDSNQPQHF.

The V and J genes are TRBV27 and TRBJ1-6; D call uncertain. The CDR3 length is 12 residues. The germline V gene encodes CDR1 MNHEY and CDR2 SMNVEV (reference sequence). V lost 8 bases and J lost 10, with 12 bases in between. The CDR3 DNA follows: TGTGCCAGCCGGATCGCCGAGTCACCCCTCCACTTT. Translated, it gives CASRIAESPLHF.

The gene calls are TRBV27 and TRBJ1-2, with 7 bases lining up with TRBD1. This CDR3 region has 15 residues. In germline, CDR1 is MNHEY, CDR2 SMNVEV (reference sequence). With 3 bases clipped from V and 7 bases from J, the junction kept 11 bases outside the gene matches. DNA of the CDR3: TGTGCCAGCAGTTTGGGGGAGCGACAGGGAGGTGGCTACACCTTC. It is translated as CASSLGERQGGGYTF.

The rearrangement links TRBV7-2 to TRBJ1-6, with D unresolved. Germline V gene data show CDR1 as SGHTA and CDR2 as FQGNSA. The length of the CDR3 is 15 residues. V was pared by 1 base and J by 8 bases, with 12 bases between. Written as DNA, the CDR3 is TGTGCCAGCAGCTTAGTTGTGGGTCATGATTCACCCCTCCACTTT. It specifies CASSLVVGHDSPLHF.

This clone was detected once. The chain couples TRBV20-1 to TRBJ1-1; weak D call: TRBD1 (5 bases). The length of the CDR3 is 12 residues. The ends were cut back, 3 bases at V and 1 base at J, with 6 bases in the middle. Per the germline V gene, CDR1 is DFQATT and CDR2 is SNEGSKA (reference sequence). As DNA, the CDR3 is TGCAGTGCTAGTAGGGGGAACACTGAAGCTTTCTTT. This gives the protein CSASRGNTEAFF.

With respect to this clone: The same CDR3 can be traced to other DNA sequences in this sample. The rearrangement links TRBV9 to TRBJ2-3; a possible D gene is TRBD2 (7 bases). The V end lost 0 bases, the J end lost 2 bases, and 19 bases lay between the germline ends. The CDR3 sequence is 18 residues long. Germline V gene data show CDR1 as SGDLS and CDR2 as YYNGEE. The CDR3, as DNA: TGTGCCAGCAGCGTAGAATGGGGGGGCAACTTCTACACAGATACGCAGTATTTT. Translated: CASSVEWGGNFYTDTQYF.

The chain links TRBV20-1 to TRBJ1-6; D gene uncertain. The length of the CDR3 is 15 residues. CDR1 and CDR2 (germline): DFQATT, SNEGSKA (reference sequence). Trimming took 3 bases from V and 6 from J, leaving 15 bases between them. Here the CDR3 reads CSASSGVGLNSPLHF. In DNA form, the CDR3 reads TGCAGTGCTAGTAGTGGTGTAGGCCTTAATTCACCCCTCCACTTT.

The chain couples TRBV2 to TRBJ2-7; 7 nucleotides agree with TRBD2. Trimming removed 6 bases from V and 4 bases from J; junction bases left unmatched: 6. The CDR3 length is 13 residues. The germline gives CDR1 SNHLY, CDR2 FYNNEI. DNA of the CDR3: TGTGCCAGCAGGGCCCCCGGGGGGTACGAGCAGTACTTC. The encoded protein is CASRAPGGYEQYF. Full variable domain (outside the CDR3, taken from reference TRBV2 and TRBJ2-7): EPEVTQTPSHQVTQMGQEVILRCVPISNHLYFYWYRQILGQKVEFLVSFYNNEISEKSEIFDDQFSVERPDGSNFTLKIRSTKLEDSAMYFCASRAPGGYEQYFGPGTRLTVT.

This sequence joins TRBV7-2 and TRBJ1-5, with D perhaps TRBD1 (5 bases). The CDR3 spans 15 residues. The V gene lost 2 bases and the J gene lost 4 bases, with 12 bases spanning the gap. Germline loops: CDR1 SGHTA, CDR2 FQGNSA. CDR3 sequence (DNA): TGTGCCAGCAGCTTAATAGGGGATAGGAATCAGCCCCAGCATTTT. The encoded protein is CASSLIGDRNQPQHF.